The sequence of this TCR beta chain was determined in a study of blood T cell repertoires in COVID-19. Study background: Some COVID-19 samples were acute and others convalescent; all came from the United States, Italy and Spain. Sources were T cells, B-cell-depleted T cells, or PBMCs; the material itself was cDNA or gDNA.

TCRdb's copy holds only in-frame clones and misses some; the assay was immunoSEQ multiplex PCR. The sample has 75,000 to 100,000 clones; approximately 84% are singletons. V lost 6 bases to trimming and J lost 2 bases, with 16 bases between them. Germline CDR1 ENHRY, CDR2 SYGVKD. The CDR3 is made up of 16 amino acids. The chain employs TRBV10-3 and TRBJ1-4; TRBD1 is a possible D gene (5 bases). The clonotype comes from a man aged 60 to 69 with acute or convalescent COVID-19. The sequencing input was peripheral blood. The CDR3 nucleotides are TGTGCCATCAGGTCCGGGGACCGGGGGACTAATGAAAAACTGTTTTTT. Translating it yields CAIRSGDRGTNEKLFF.